The clone carrying this T cell receptor beta chain was counted at least ten times. TCRdb recomputed calls from the 5' RACE reads with MiXCR, one row per CDR3 protein. The table has approximately 85,000 distinct CDR3 sequences, about 4% seen once. This CDR3 spans 8 amino acids. Germline values: CDR1 SQVTM, CDR2 ANQGSEA. This sample is drawn from a study of neurological immune-mediated disorders. Time point: longitudinal time-point 3. The clonotype originates from a woman aged 60 to 75 with multiple sclerosis. The chain employs TRBV29-1 and TRBJ2-7; D gene unclear. The specimen sequenced was PBMCs. The CDR3 region is CILDLRYF. The CDR3 coding sequence is TGCATACTCGATCTGCGGTACTTC.